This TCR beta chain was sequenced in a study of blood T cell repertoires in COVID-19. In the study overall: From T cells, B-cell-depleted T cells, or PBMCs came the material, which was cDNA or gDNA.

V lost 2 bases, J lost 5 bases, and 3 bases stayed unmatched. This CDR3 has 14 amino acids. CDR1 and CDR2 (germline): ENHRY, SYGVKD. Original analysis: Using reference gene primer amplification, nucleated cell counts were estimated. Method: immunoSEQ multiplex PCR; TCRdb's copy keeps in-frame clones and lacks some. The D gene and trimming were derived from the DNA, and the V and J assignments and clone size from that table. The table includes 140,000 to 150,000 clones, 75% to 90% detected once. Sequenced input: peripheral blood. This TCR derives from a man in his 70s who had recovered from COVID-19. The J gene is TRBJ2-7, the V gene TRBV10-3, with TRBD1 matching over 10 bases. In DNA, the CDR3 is TGTGCCATCAGTGAGGGGACAGGGGTCGACGAGCAGTACTTC. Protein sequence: CAISEGTGVDEQYF.